This entry features one T cell receptor (beta chain) sequence. The antigen is unknown. Each donor was nominally healthy when sampled (though unrecorded immune exposures were likely). Germline assignment: CDR1 MDHEN and CDR2 SYDVKM. The germline V and J ends were trimmed by 6 bases and 5 bases, with 19 bases remaining between them. This CDR3 region has 15 residues. This PCR relied on a set of 60 Vbeta primers and 13 Jbeta primers. Here immunoSEQ multiplex PCR was the method, and the copy in TCRdb shows in-frame clones only, minus some. The data show about 43,000 clones, 51% seen once. This specimen belongs to a study of cytomegalovirus exposure and HLA in healthy donors. General observations from the study: Later analysis identified a missense DCLRE1C variant that was linked to TCR beta V- and J-gene trimming. Overall, roughly 170 TCR beta chains were annotated as cytomegalovirus-associated. When a later analysis compared HLA-associated TCR beta chains with equally common others, the HLA-associated chains turned out to be more clonally expanded and to have lower generation probabilities.

The chain carries TRBV28 and TRBJ1-1, with D uncertain. The origin of this receptor is a man aged 55 to 70 in good health and CMV-seronegative. The material sequenced was PBMCs. The CDR3 region is CASSRIGFPITEAFF. In nucleotides, the CDR3 is TGTGCCAGCAGCCGTATCGGGTTTCCCATAACTGAAGCTTTCTTT.